Listed here are 4 T cell receptor beta chains from one sample, sequenced in a study of control samples from healthy donors and cancer patients. Generated by immunoSEQ multiplex PCR, the TCRdb table keeps only in-frame clones and is missing some. This table has over 100,000 clones, about nine tenths appearing once. The sequencing sample was made of blood. The receptors here all came from a young man in good health.

As DNA, the CDR3 is TGTGCCAGCAGCCCGGAAGGGAACTATGGCTACACCTTC. Its protein product is CASSPEGNYGYTF. The V and J genes are TRBV5-4 and TRBJ1-2, with no clear D. V shed 4 bases and J shed 2 bases, with 9 bases lying between them. Germline assignment: CDR1 SGHNT and CDR2 YYREEE (reference sequence). This CDR3 comprises 13 residues.

V and J are TRBV2 and TRBJ2-7; D is unclear. This CDR3 is 11 amino acids long. The germline CDR1 and CDR2 sequences are SNHLY and FYNNEI. Trimming removed 6 bases from V and 7 bases from J, with 10 bases in between. Here the CDR3 reads CASSVQWEQYF. The CDR3 DNA reads as TGTGCCAGCAGCGTTCAGTGGGAGCAGTACTTC.

This chain uses TRBV2 with TRBJ2-3, with a weak D call TRBD2 (6 bases). The CDR3 length is 12 residues. V lost 3 bases, J lost 9 bases, and 10 bases lay in between. Germline values: CDR1 SNHLY, CDR2 FYNNEI. CDR3 loop: CASSERDGTQYF. CDR3 DNA: TGTGCCAGCAGTGAGCGGGACGGAACGCAGTATTTT.

The chain uses TRBV19 and TRBJ1-2; 7 bases are a match to TRBD1. This CDR3 spans 13 amino acids. Germline CDR1 reads LNHDA; CDR2 reads SQIVND (reference sequence). V shed 6 bases and J 6 bases; nucleotides not matched to a gene: 7. The CDR3 nucleotides are TGTGCCAGTAGCAAACAGGGGTTCGATGGCTACACCTTC. Translating it yields CASSKQGFDGYTF.